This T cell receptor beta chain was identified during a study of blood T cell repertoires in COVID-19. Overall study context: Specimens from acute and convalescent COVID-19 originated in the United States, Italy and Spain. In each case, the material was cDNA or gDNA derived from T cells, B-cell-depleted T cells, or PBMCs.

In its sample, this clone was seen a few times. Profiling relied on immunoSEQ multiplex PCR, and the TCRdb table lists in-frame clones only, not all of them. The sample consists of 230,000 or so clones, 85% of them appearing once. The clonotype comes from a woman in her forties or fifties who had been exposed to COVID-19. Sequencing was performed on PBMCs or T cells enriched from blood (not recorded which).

The CDR3 is CASSVDSLSGVKVEAFF. In DNA form, the CDR3 reads TGTGCCAGCAGCGTAGATTCTCTCAGCGGTGTTAAGGTGGAAGCTTTCTTT. The V call is TRBV9, the J call TRBJ1-1, with D hard to call. The CDR3 is made up of 17 amino acids. Germline CDR1 is SGDLS and CDR2 is YYNGEE. Trimming removed 0 bases at V and 8 bases at J, with 23 bases between. Drawing the rest from reference TRBV9 and TRBJ1-1, the complete variable domain is DSGVTQTPKHLITATGQRVTLRCSPRSGDLSVYWYQQSLDQGLQFLIQYYNGEERAKGNILERFSAQQFPDLHSELNLSSLELGDSALYFCASSVDSLSGVKVEAFFGQGTRLTVV.